The 20 T cell receptor beta chains below come from one sample, sequenced in a study of identical twins. A single record per CDR3 protein comes from TCRdb applying MiXCR to the 5' RACE reads. The sample yields around 480,000 distinct CDR3 sequences, 13% to 15% seen once. The same sample was also studied in work on yellow fever vaccine responses in identical twins.

The sequencing sample was made of CD4+ T cells sorted from blood. The origin of the receptors is a woman aged 18-29 years in good health.

This clonotype came up a few times. The J gene is TRBJ1-1, the V gene TRBV29-1; D is unclear. Trimming took off 8 bases at V and 4 bases at J, with 17 bases between the two ends. Germline V gene data show CDR1 as SQVTM and CDR2 as ANQGSEA. The CDR3 runs 13 residues. The CDR3 DNA reads TGCAGCCCGACGGGAGGGTGGAGCACTGAAGCTTTCTTT. This gives the protein CSPTGGWSTEAFF. Filled out from reference TRBV29-1 and TRBJ1-1, the complete variable domain reads SAVISQKPSRDICQRGTSLTIQCQVDSQVTMMFWYRQQPGQSLTLIATANQGSEATYESGFVIDKFPISRPNLTFSTLTVSNMSPEDSSIYLCSPTGGWSTEAFFGQGTRLTVV.

This clonotype was detected only a few times. This sequence joins TRBV11-2 and TRBJ2-3, with 15 positions matching TRBD2. The trim removed 3 bases at V and 0 bases at J, leaving 10 bases unmatched. Per the germline V gene, CDR1 is SGHAT and CDR2 is FQNNGV. The CDR3 totals 20 residues. The DNA of the CDR3 is TGTGCCAGCAGCTTCCTGACCGGGACTAGCGGGAGGACTAGCACAGATACGCAGTATTTT. As protein: CASSFLTGTSGRTSTDTQYF.

This clonotype was picked up a small number of times. This chain links TRBV9 with TRBJ2-5; D not resolved. CDR3 length equals 15 residues. Germline V gene lookup returns CDR1 SGDLS and CDR2 YYNGEE. The V end was cut by 0 bases, the J end by 7 bases, with 16 bases between. This chain's CDR3 is CASSVAGPSIGTQYF. CDR3 bases: TGTGCCAGCAGCGTAGCTGGACCCTCTATCGGGACCCAGTACTTC.

This clonotype was counted between two and nine times. The rearrangement joins TRBV6-1 to TRBJ2-3, with D possibly matching TRBD1 (6 bases). The CDR3 has 16 amino acids. The germline V gene encodes CDR1 MNHNS and CDR2 SASEGT. V was pared by 7 bases and J by 0 bases, with 17 bases between. Here the CDR3 reads CASNLLGGLSTDTQYF. DNA for the CDR3: TGTGCCAGCAACCTACTTGGGGGCCTTAGCACAGATACGCAGTATTTT.

This chain uses TRBV4-3 with TRBJ2-1, with 7 bases that match TRBD2. J was trimmed by 4 bases and V by 0 bases; bases with no gene match: 9. CDR3 length equals 17 residues. Germline V lookup: CDR1 LGHNA, CDR2 YSLEER. The CDR3: CASSQEYGRAGYNEQFF. CDR3 sequence (DNA): TGCGCCAGCAGCCAAGAATACGGGAGAGCGGGATACAATGAGCAGTTCTTC.

This chain joins TRBV5-1 and TRBJ2-7; 10 bases line up with TRBD2. The germline gives CDR1 SGHRS, CDR2 YFSETQ. This CDR3 has 16 residues. Trimming cost V 0 bases and J 1 base; bases outside gene matches: 4. The CDR3 region is CASSLVLAGQSYEQYF. CDR3 bases: TGCGCCAGCAGCTTGGTACTAGCGGGGCAATCCTACGAGCAGTACTTC.

This clonotype showed up just a few times. The gene calls are TRBV20-1 and TRBJ2-7; 15 bases match TRBD2. The ends lost 0 bases at V and 2 bases at J; junction bases unmatched: 2. Germline-derived CDR1 and CDR2 are DFQATT and SNEGSKA (reference sequence). This CDR3 comprises 16 residues. The CDR3 loop is CSARDRTSGRAYEQYF. In DNA form, the CDR3 reads TGCAGTGCTAGAGATAGGACTAGCGGGAGGGCCTACGAGCAGTACTTC.

This clonotype turned up a few times. This sequence joins TRBV15 and TRBJ2-1, with 14 bases aligning to TRBD2. The junction had 8 bases not matched to a gene; V was cut back by 5 bases and J by 8 bases. The germline V gene has CDR1 LNHNV and CDR2 YYDKDF (reference sequence). The CDR3 consists of 16 residues. The CDR3 region has the DNA TGTGCCACCAGCTTCCAGACTAGCGGGGGGGCTTATGAGCAGTTCTTC. This encodes CATSFQTSGGAYEQFF.

This clonotype was detected a few times. The rearrangement joins TRBV3-1 to TRBJ2-5; the D gene is possibly TRBD1 (5 bases). The CDR3 has 12 residues. Germline loops: CDR1 LGHDT, CDR2 YNNKEL (reference sequence). The germline V and J ends were trimmed by 9 bases and 4 bases, with 12 bases remaining between them. The CDR3 spells CASWGVGETQYF. CDR3 DNA: TGTGCCAGTTGGGGCGTAGGAGAGACCCAGTACTTC.

There are many counts of this clonotype. The genes are TRBV27 and TRBJ2-1, with 8 bases identical to TRBD2. The V and J ends lost 7 bases and 4 bases, in that order; junction bases with no gene match: 6. Germline CDR1 and CDR2: MNHEY and SMNVEV (reference sequence). The CDR3 runs to 14 residues. In DNA, the CDR3 is TGTGCCAGCAAACGGGAGGGAGGGTACAATGAGCAGTTCTTC. Translated: CASKREGGYNEQFF.

CDR3 in amino acids: CASSRAGRGDDTDTQYF. DNA for the CDR3: TGTGCCAGCAGCAGGGCGGGGCGGGGGGACGACACAGATACGCAGTATTTT. The chain uses TRBV11-2 and TRBJ2-3, with 8 bases identical to TRBD2. V lost 5 bases, J lost 2 bases, and 12 bases stayed unmatched. Germline V gene data show CDR1 as SGHAT and CDR2 as FQNNGV. The CDR3 covers 17 residues.

The chain employs TRBV12-3 or TRBV12-4 and TRBJ2-1, with 8 bases aligning to TRBD2. This CDR3 region has 15 residues. Trimming cost V 6 bases and J 4 bases; bases outside gene matches: 8. The CDR3 sequence: CASSLSGNRYNEQFF. The CDR3 nucleotides are TGTGCCAGCAGCCTTAGCGGGAACCGTTACAATGAGCAGTTCTTC.

This clonotype has a handful of counts. The chain employs TRBV30 and TRBJ2-1, with D uncertain. The CDR3 has 12 amino acids. Germline V gene data show CDR1 as GTSNPN and CDR2 as SVGIG (reference sequence). V gave up 2 bases and J gave up 9 bases, with 11 bases separating them. The CDR3 reads CAWSYGVGEQFF. The CDR3 coding sequence is TGTGCCTGGAGTTATGGGGTGGGTGAGCAGTTCTTC.

V usage is TRBV20-1 and J usage is TRBJ2-3, with D perhaps matching TRBD1 (6 bases). From germline, CDR1 is DFQATT and CDR2 SNEGSKA (reference sequence). The CDR3 totals 14 residues. Trimming cost V 2 bases and J 2 bases, with 11 bases left between them. CDR3 coding DNA: TGCAGTGCTAGACGTAACAGGGCCACAGATACGCAGTATTTT. Its translation is CSARRNRATDTQYF.

The rearrangement joins TRBV20-1 to TRBJ2-7, with D possibly being TRBD1 (5 bases). The CDR3 has 14 amino acids. In germline, CDR1 is DFQATT, CDR2 SNEGSKA (reference sequence). Trimming took off 5 bases at V and 4 bases at J, with 18 bases between the two ends. The CDR3 reads CSAPRQGGKYEQYF. CDR3 in DNA: TGCAGTGCTCCGCGGCAGGGCGGAAAATACGAGCAGTACTTC.

The V gene is TRBV7-3, the J gene TRBJ2-1; TRBD1 matches 7 bases. The V segment lost 5 bases and the J segment 2 bases; nucleotides outside the gene matches: 12. The CDR3 extends over 17 amino acids. The germline gives CDR1 SGHTA, CDR2 FQGTGA. DNA of the CDR3: TGTGCCAGCAGCGTAAGAACCGGGACAGCCGCCTACAATGAGCAGTTCTTC. Translating it yields CASSVRTGTAAYNEQFF.

The table lists this clonotype with a count of one. The rearrangement uses TRBV7-3 and TRBJ2-2; the D call may be TRBD1 or TRBD2 (5 bases each). Germline CDR1 and CDR2: SGHTA and FQGTGA. The CDR3 runs to 16 residues. The germline V and J ends were trimmed by 5 bases and 4 bases, with 17 bases remaining between them. The CDR3 here is CASSAQMGVGTGELFF. As DNA, the CDR3 is TGTGCCAGCAGCGCGCAGATGGGGGTGGGCACCGGGGAGCTGTTTTTT.

This chain joins TRBV13 and TRBJ2-7, with TRBD2 matching 11 bases. V lost 5 bases and J lost 1; bases outside the gene matches: 19. Germline V gene lookup returns CDR1 PRHDT and CDR2 FYEKMQ (reference sequence). CDR3 length: 20 residues. As DNA, the CDR3 is TGTGCCAGCAGCCAGTTCCTTGCCGGGGGAACTAGCGGGGGTTCCTACGAGCAGTACTTC. Its protein is CASSQFLAGGTSGGSYEQYF.

This clonotype has at least ten counts. This rearrangement joins TRBV24-1 to TRBJ2-5, with D possibly called TRBD1 or TRBD2 (5 bases each). Germline CDR1 and CDR2: KGHDR and SFDVKD. The length of the CDR3 is 14 residues. Deletions cut 2 bases from V and 4 bases from J, with 10 bases between. DNA of the CDR3: TGTGCCACCAGTGATTGGGGCCGGGGAGAGACCCAGTACTTC. Its translation: CATSDWGRGETQYF.

V is TRBV29-1 and J is TRBJ2-2, with D perhaps matching TRBD1 (6 bases). Trimming took off 6 bases at V and 4 bases at J, with 15 bases between the two ends. Germline loops: CDR1 SQVTM, CDR2 ANQGSEA. This CDR3 spans 14 amino acids. CDR3 amino acids: CSVSGVLGTGELFF. CDR3 in DNA: TGCAGCGTGTCAGGGGTATTGGGCACCGGGGAGCTGTTTTTT.